The 12 T cell receptor beta chains presented below share a single source sample, sequenced in a study of PD-L1 blockade in urothelial cancer. Regarding time point: pretreatment peripheral blood. The table came from immunoSEQ multiplex PCR; TCRdb's copy has only in-frame clones and leaves some out. The table lists around 57,000 clones, approximately 78% of them singletons. Here the sequenced sample was PBMCs, taken around atezolizumab (anti-PD-L1) treatment. The receptors come from a man between 65 and 79 years old with urothelial cancer.

This chain connects TRBV2 to TRBJ1-4; 7 bases align to TRBD1. CDR1 and CDR2 (germline): SNHLY, FYNNEI. V shed 6 bases, J shed 8 bases, and the junction held 6 bases outside the gene matches. The CDR3 runs 13 residues. Here the CDR3 reads CASRTGLEEKLFF. The CDR3 region has the DNA TGTGCCAGCAGGACAGGGCTCGAGGAAAAACTGTTTTTT.

The V gene is TRBV7-8, the J gene TRBJ2-7; 11 bases fit TRBD2. Germline V lookup: CDR1 SGHVS, CDR2 FQNEAQ. This CDR3 is built from 17 residues. J was trimmed by 6 bases and V by 1 base; bases with no gene match: 11. CDR3 nucleotide sequence: TGTGCCAGCAGCTTAGTAATACGGACTAGCGGGTCTCGCGAGCAGTACTTC. As protein: CASSLVIRTSGSREQYF.

The genes are TRBV28 and TRBJ2-2; 7 nucleotides match TRBD2. Trimming removed 5 bases from V and 5 bases from J; junction bases left unmatched: 8. The CDR3 has 15 amino acids. Germline CDR1 reads MDHEN; CDR2 reads SYDVKM. This CDR3 is CASSRRREGTGELFF. The CDR3 coding sequence is TGTGCCAGCAGTCGCAGGAGGGAGGGAACCGGGGAGCTGTTTTTT. Together with reference TRBV28 and TRBJ2-2, the CDR3 gives the full variable domain: DVKVTQSSRYLVKRTGEKVFLECVQDMDHENMFWYRQDPGLGLRLIYFSYDVKMKEKGDIPEGYSVSREKKERFSLILESASTNQTSMYLCASSRRREGTGELFFGEGSRLTVL.

The V and J genes are TRBV29-1 and TRBJ2-7; D perhaps matches TRBD1 (6 bases). Germline CDR1 reads SQVTM; CDR2 reads ANQGSEA. Trimming cost V 6 bases and J 2 bases, with 11 bases left between them. The CDR3 is 12 residues long. CDR3 protein: CSVYRAPYEQYF. The CDR3 region has the DNA TGCAGCGTCTACAGGGCCCCCTACGAGCAGTACTTC.

Here the CDR3 DNA reads TGTGCCAGCAGCCTGGGACAGACCGGCGGCTACACCTTC. Its translation is CASSLGQTGGYTF. The J gene is TRBJ1-2, the V gene TRBV28, with 7 bases lining up with TRBD1. Germline CDR1 and CDR2: MDHEN and SYDVKM. CDR3 size: 13 residues. J lost 8 bases, V lost 6 bases, and 9 bases had no gene match.

This CDR3 reads CASSETDRAQETQYF. The CDR3 DNA is TGTGCCAGCAGTGAAACCGACAGGGCCCAAGAGACCCAGTACTTC. The chain links TRBV6-1 to TRBJ2-5, with 7 bases identical to TRBD1. This CDR3 has 15 residues. CDR1 is MNHNS, CDR2 SASEGT, per germline. V shed 2 bases, J shed 1 base, and the junction held 4 bases outside the gene matches.

In this sample, this clone turned up a few times. The chain recombines TRBV5-1 with TRBJ1-1; D is unclear. The CDR3 covers 15 residues. Germline lookup yields CDR1 SGHRS and CDR2 YFSETQ. V was cut by 2 bases and J by 0 bases, with 11 bases left in between. DNA for the CDR3: TGCGCCAGCAGCTTCCCTGACTCTATGAACACTGAAGCTTTCTTT. Protein: CASSFPDSMNTEAFF.

The table lists this clone with a count of one. The CDR3 loop reads CASSKDRYSYEQYF. CDR3 nucleotide sequence: TGTGCCAGCAGCAAAGACAGATACTCCTACGAGCAGTACTTC. J is TRBJ2-7 and V is TRBV9; the D gene is possibly TRBD1 (5 bases). The germline gives CDR1 SGDLS, CDR2 YYNGEE. The CDR3 loop spans 14 amino acids. V shed 4 bases and J shed 0 bases, with 11 bases lying between them. Looking up the rest from reference TRBV9 and TRBJ2-7 gives the full variable domain: DSGVTQTPKHLITATGQRVTLRCSPRSGDLSVYWYQQSLDQGLQFLIQYYNGEERAKGNILERFSAQQFPDLHSELNLSSLELGDSALYFCASSKDRYSYEQYFGPGTRLTVT.

This clone has just a few counts. The rearrangement uses TRBV6-5 and TRBJ1-3, with TRBD1 identical over 9 bases. CDR1 is MNHEY, CDR2 SVGAGI, per germline. The CDR3 length is 16 residues. J was trimmed by 1 base and V by 4 bases; bases with no gene match: 5. The CDR3: CASSSDRGYSGNTIYF. The CDR3 DNA sequence: TGTGCCAGCAGTTCAGACAGGGGGTATTCTGGAAACACCATATATTTT.

This clone was seen a handful of times. The genes are TRBV2 and TRBJ1-4; 7 bases are a match to TRBD1. Trimming took 4 bases from V and 8 from J; bases not matched to a gene: 7. The CDR3 is 14 residues long. Germline values: CDR1 SNHLY, CDR2 FYNNEI. CDR3 residues: CASSVETGTEKLFF. The CDR3 DNA is TGTGCCAGCAGTGTTGAGACAGGGACAGAAAAACTGTTTTTT.

The chain carries TRBV14 and TRBJ2-7; possibly TRBD2 for D (6 bases). The CDR3 extends over 12 amino acids. CDR1 is SGHDN and CDR2 is FVKESK in the germline V gene. V was shortened by 4 bases and J by 7 bases, with 11 bases between the two germline ends. As DNA, the CDR3 is TGTGCCAGCAGCCGCCACGGGGGAGAGCAGTACTTC. It specifies CASSRHGGEQYF.

V usage is TRBV9 and J usage is TRBJ2-1; 14 bases are shared with TRBD2. Trimming took 3 bases from V and 0 from J; bases not matched to a gene: 5. Germline loops: CDR1 SGDLS, CDR2 YYNGEE. This CDR3 region has 18 residues. CDR3: CASSAGLAGVSSYNEQFF. Here the CDR3 DNA reads TGTGCCAGCAGCGCGGGACTAGCGGGGGTTAGCTCCTACAATGAGCAGTTCTTC.